The entry that follows covers one T cell receptor beta chain sequence. Germline assignment: CDR1 SGHTA and CDR2 FQGNSA. This CDR3 comprises 14 residues. V shed 5 bases and J shed 0 bases, with 11 bases lying between them. Unsorted PBMCs provided DNA that was sequenced on ten immunoSEQ deep assay plates. Libraries were prepared by immunoSEQ multiplex PCR; TCRdb keeps only in-frame clonotypes and omits some of them. The sample lists 490,000 or so clones; 76% were seen once. This entry is derived from a study of shared clonotypes between healthy human individuals. The source of this sequence is a woman between 40 and 50 years old in good health. Some clones in this sample may be carry-over from other donors' samples. The rearrangement joins TRBV7-2 to TRBJ2-7; D is possibly TRBD2 (6 bases). Sequenced: PBMCs. DNA of the CDR3: TGTGCCAGCAGCCGGGGCGGGATCTCCTACGAGCAGTACTTC. Translating it yields CASSRGGISYEQYF.